This T cell receptor (beta chain) came from a study of T cell responses to AZD1222 COVID-19 vaccine. Study findings and constraints: There were repertoire samples only from the period after the peak T cell response.

The CDR3 runs to 17 residues. With V trimmed by 4 bases and J by 5 bases, 12 bases remained unmatched. Germline lookup yields CDR1 MDHEN and CDR2 SYDVKM. Sequencing was performed with immunoSEQ multiplex PCR; in TCRdb, only in-frame clones are kept and a portion is missing. The sample lists roughly 250,000 clones, approximately 95% occurring once. Comment on this clone: Antigen specificity is unknown.

The V call is TRBV28, the J call TRBJ2-5, with 11 positions matching TRBD2. This material consisted of peripheral blood, taken on day 0 of AZD1222 vaccination. This TCR derives from an adult in good health. The CDR3 DNA is TGTGCCAGCAGTTACGGTAGCGGGAGGGCCGGTAGGGAGACCCAGTACTTC. This gives the protein CASSYGSGRAGRETQYF. Supplemented by reference TRBV28 and TRBJ2-5, the full variable domain reads DVKVTQSSRYLVKRTGEKVFLECVQDMDHENMFWYRQDPGLGLRLIYFSYDVKMKEKGDIPEGYSVSREKKERFSLILESASTNQTSMYLCASSYGSGRAGRETQYFGPGTRLLVL.